This T cell receptor (beta chain) was retrieved from a study of molecular identifiers for immune sequencing clone quantification. From germline, CDR1 is DFQATT and CDR2 SNEGSKA (reference sequence). This CDR3 has 12 residues. V was clipped by 6 bases and J by 6 bases; unmatched bases: 5. TCRdb ran MiXCR on the PCR reads and lists one entry per CDR3 protein. The sample records hundreds of thousands of distinct CDR3 sequences, 15% to 20% being singletons. Libraries of naive CD8 T cells were made from about 21,000 to 970,000 sorted cells. They used 10%, 30% or 50% RNA. This chain uses TRBV20-1 with TRBJ2-7, with 10 bases identical to TRBD2. Specimen: naive CD8+ T cells from blood, with Jurkat cell RNA spiked in. Subset noted: FACS-sorted CD8+CD4-CCR7+CD45RA+ naive T cells. This sequence originates from a human donor in good health. Some libraries in this study had Jurkat cell RNA spiked in. The CDR3 nucleotides read TGCAGTGCAACCTGGACTAGCGGCGAGCAGTACTTC. Protein: CSATWTSGEQYF.